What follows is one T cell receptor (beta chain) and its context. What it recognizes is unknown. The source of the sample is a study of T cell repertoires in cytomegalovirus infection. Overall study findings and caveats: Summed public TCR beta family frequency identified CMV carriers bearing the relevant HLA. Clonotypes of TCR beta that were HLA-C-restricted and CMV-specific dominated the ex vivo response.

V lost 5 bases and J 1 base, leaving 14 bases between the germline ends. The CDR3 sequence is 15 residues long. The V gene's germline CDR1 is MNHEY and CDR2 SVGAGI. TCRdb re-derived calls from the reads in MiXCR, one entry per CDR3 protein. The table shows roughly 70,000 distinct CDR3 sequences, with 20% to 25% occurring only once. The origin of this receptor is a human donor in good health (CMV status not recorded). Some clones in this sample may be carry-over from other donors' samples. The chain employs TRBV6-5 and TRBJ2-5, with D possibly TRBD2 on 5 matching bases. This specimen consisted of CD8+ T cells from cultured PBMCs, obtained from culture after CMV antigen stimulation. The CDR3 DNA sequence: TGTGCCAGCAGTCGGACTTCGGCTTTCCAAGAGACCCAGTACTTC. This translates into CASSRTSAFQETQYF.